These 29 T cell receptor beta chains came from one sample sequenced in a study of blood T cell repertoires in COVID-19. Produced via immunoSEQ multiplex PCR; TCRdb's table is partial and in-frame only. The table lists about 220,000 clones, around 90% of them singletons, with about 14% in the top ten. Sequenced input: PBMCs or T cells enriched from blood (not recorded which). Source of these receptors: a man aged 25 to 45 who had been exposed to COVID-19.

The chain is built from TRBV11-2 and TRBJ2-3; D may be TRBD1 (5 bases). The ends were cut back, 3 bases at V and 2 bases at J, with 12 bases in the middle. There are 15 residues in the CDR3. Germline CDR1 and CDR2: SGHAT and FQNNGV. The CDR3 loop reads CASSFRGSATDTQYF. The CDR3 DNA reads TGTGCCAGCAGCTTTAGGGGCTCAGCCACAGATACGCAGTATTTT.

This chain links TRBV5-4 with TRBJ1-4, with 9 positions matching TRBD1. The CDR3 runs to 14 residues. Germline V gene sequence: CDR1 SGHNT, CDR2 YYREEE (reference sequence). V lost 3 bases to trimming and J lost 7 bases; unmatched junction nucleotides: 4. This CDR3 is CASSSGQGIEKLFF. DNA of the CDR3: TGTGCCAGCAGCTCAGGACAGGGGATTGAAAAACTGTTTTTT.

The V call is TRBV11-2, the J call TRBJ2-2, with TRBD2 as a possible D gene (5 bases). V was clipped by 4 bases and J by 6 bases, with 9 bases between them. In germline, CDR1 is SGHAT, CDR2 FQNNGV. CDR3 size: 13 residues. The CDR3 loop is CASSSTGAGELFF. The CDR3 DNA reads as TGTGCCAGCAGCTCTACCGGGGCCGGGGAGCTGTTTTTT.

The rearrangement links TRBV19 to TRBJ1-1; the D is unclear. The ends were cut back, 6 bases at V and 3 bases at J, with 11 bases in the middle. The CDR3 runs to 13 residues. CDR1 LNHDA and CDR2 SQIVND come from the germline V gene (reference sequence). CDR3 loop: CASSNMIDTEAFF. The CDR3 nucleotides read TGTGCCAGTAGCAACATGATCGACACTGAAGCTTTCTTT. Looking up the rest from reference TRBV19 and TRBJ1-1 gives the full variable domain: DGGITQSPKYLFRKEGQNVTLSCEQNLNHDAMYWYRQDPGQGLRLIYYSQIVNDFQKGDIAEGYSVSREKKESFPLTVTSAQKNPTAFYLCASSNMIDTEAFFGQGTRLTVV.

The chain employs TRBV14 and TRBJ2-5; maybe TRBD2 (6 bases). Germline V gene data show CDR1 as SGHDN and CDR2 as FVKESK. CDR3 length: 14 amino acids. V lost 2 bases and J lost 4, with 11 bases in between. The CDR3 here is CASSQFEEGETQYF. Here the CDR3 DNA reads TGTGCCAGCAGCCAATTTGAGGAGGGAGAGACCCAGTACTTC.

The V and J genes are TRBV10-3 and TRBJ1-6, with 7 bases that match TRBD1. CDR3 size: 14 residues. V shed 5 bases, J shed 8 bases, and the junction held 6 bases outside the gene matches. The germline CDR1 and CDR2 sequences are ENHRY and SYGVKD. The CDR3 loop reads CAISIRDSDSPLHF. Written as DNA, the CDR3 is TGTGCCATCAGTATCCGGGACAGCGATTCACCCCTCCACTTT.

This chain links TRBV2 with TRBJ2-7; no clear D. Germline loops: CDR1 SNHLY, CDR2 FYNNEI. This CDR3 is built from 12 residues. V shed 1 base and J shed 4 bases, with 5 bases lying between them. The CDR3 DNA is TGTGCCAGCAGTGAAGGGGCTTACGAGCAGTACTTC. Translated, it gives CASSEGAYEQYF.

The rearrangement links TRBV20-1 to TRBJ2-7; D is unclear. Germline V gene data show CDR1 as DFQATT and CDR2 as SNEGSKA (reference sequence). The CDR3 runs 13 residues. The V end was cut by 3 bases, the J end by 1 base, with 10 bases between. CDR3 in DNA: TGCAGTGCTAGTAGTGGGCCGTCCTACGAGCAGTACTTC. It translates to CSASSGPSYEQYF.

The J gene is TRBJ2-5, the V gene TRBV5-1, with TRBD1 as a possible D gene (7 bases). The V gene's germline CDR1 is SGHRS and CDR2 YFSETQ. The CDR3 contains 15 residues. V lost 0 bases, J lost 5 bases, and 14 bases lay in between. In DNA form, the CDR3 reads TGCGCCAGCAGCTTGGCAGGAGGGGGCCAGGAGACCCAGTACTTC. Amino acid sequence: CASSLAGGGQETQYF. Variable domain in full (rest from reference TRBV5-1 and TRBJ2-5): KAGVTQTPRYLIKTRGQQVTLSCSPISGHRSVSWYQQTPGQGLQFLFEYFSETQRNKGNFPGRFSGRQFSNSRSEMNVSTLELGDSALYLCASSLAGGGQETQYFGPGTRLLVL.

V gene TRBV4-3 combines with J gene TRBJ1-2, with TRBD1 matching over 7 bases. Germline V lookup: CDR1 LGHNA, CDR2 YSLEER. CDR3 length: 15 residues. After removal of 0 bases from V and 5 bases from J, the junction contained 6 bases not matched to a gene. CDR3 nucleotides: TGCGCCAGCAGCCAAGATATTGAACAGGGGTATGGCTACACCTTC. Translation gives CASSQDIEQGYGYTF.

The V and J genes are TRBV6-5 and TRBJ2-2; TRBD2 matches at 13 bases. The CDR3 is made up of 15 amino acids. Per the germline V gene, CDR1 is MNHEY and CDR2 is SVGAGI. Trimming at V came to 7 bases and at J to 5 bases, leaving 4 bases not matched to a gene. CDR3 region: CASMLLAGGTGELFF. CDR3 sequence (DNA): TGTGCCAGCATGCTACTAGCGGGGGGGACCGGGGAGCTGTTTTTT.

This clone showed up just a few times. The genes are TRBV2 and TRBJ2-7; 9 bases fit TRBD2. J was trimmed by 2 bases and V by 6 bases; bases with no gene match: 8. The CDR3 covers 15 residues. CDR1 and CDR2 (germline): SNHLY, FYNNEI. The CDR3 is CASSRGTSTAYEQYF. The CDR3 region has the DNA TGTGCCAGCAGCCGGGGGACTAGCACAGCCTACGAGCAGTACTTC.

The V call is TRBV12-3 or TRBV12-4, the J call TRBJ2-1, with 7 bases matching TRBD2. The ends lost 6 bases at V and 8 bases at J; junction bases unmatched: 7. The CDR3 is 13 amino acids. The CDR3 spells CASSTTSLHEQFF. The CDR3 DNA is TGTGCCAGCAGCACGACTAGCTTGCATGAGCAGTTCTTC.

The J gene is TRBJ1-3, the V gene TRBV4-2; 7 bases are a match to TRBD1. V trimming: 2 bases; J trimming: 0 bases; junction bases outside the gene matches: 4. There are 16 residues in the CDR3. Germline V lookup: CDR1 LGHNA, CDR2 YNFKEQ. This CDR3 reads CASSQMGQSSGNTIYF. The CDR3 bases are TGTGCCAGCAGCCAAATGGGACAGAGCTCTGGAAACACCATATATTTT.

The chain carries TRBV28 and TRBJ2-1, with TRBD1 matching 7 bases. The germline V gene encodes CDR1 MDHEN and CDR2 SYDVKM. Losses at the gene ends were 2 bases for V and 5 bases for J; bases not matched to a gene: 9. The CDR3 is 16 residues long. The CDR3 loop is CASSLPRTGNNNEQFF. The CDR3 DNA sequence: TGTGCCAGCAGTTTACCAAGGACAGGAAATAACAATGAGCAGTTCTTC. The variable domain in full, with the rest retrieved from reference TRBV28 and TRBJ2-1, is DVKVTQSSRYLVKRTGEKVFLECVQDMDHENMFWYRQDPGLGLRLIYFSYDVKMKEKGDIPEGYSVSREKKERFSLILESASTNQTSMYLCASSLPRTGNNNEQFFGPGTRLTVL.

The J gene is TRBJ2-5, the V gene TRBV21-1; TRBD2, the table's D call, lacks a check against the DNA. TRBV21-1 is designated a pseudogene. The CDR3 loop spans 13 amino acids. In DNA, the CDR3 is TGTGCCAGCAACCCCGGGGGGAGAGAGACCCAGTACTTC. Translation: CASNPGGRETQYF.

The CDR3 sequence is CASKPEKQGVREKLFF. The DNA for the CDR3 is TGTGCCAGCAAACCAGAAAAACAGGGGGTTAGGGAAAAACTGTTTTTT. The chain couples TRBV27 to TRBJ1-4, with 8 bases lining up with TRBD1. Losses at the gene ends were 7 bases for V and 8 bases for J; bases not matched to a gene: 15. Per germline, CDR1 MNHEY and CDR2 SMNVEV (reference sequence). This CDR3 contains 16 residues.

The genes are TRBV11-3 and TRBJ2-6; 8 bases are shared with TRBD1. The CDR3 covers 17 residues. From germline, CDR1 is SGHNT and CDR2 YENEEA. The J segment lost 0 bases and the V segment lost 5 bases, leaving 6 bases of the junction unmatched. The CDR3 DNA reads as TGTGCCAGCAGCAACCGACAGGGGATCTCTGGGGCCAACGTCCTGACTTTC. This encodes CASSNRQGISGANVLTF. Based on the CDR3 plus reference TRBV11-3 and TRBJ2-6, the full variable domain is EAGVVQSPRYKIIEKKQPVAFWCNPISGHNTLYWYLQNLGQGPELLIRYENEEAVDDSQLPKDRFSAERLKGVDSTLKIQPAELGDSAVYLCASSNRQGISGANVLTFGAGSRLTVL.

The V and J genes are TRBV10-1 and TRBJ2-7; 8 bases are a match to TRBD2. The length of the CDR3 is 17 residues. After removal of 0 bases from V and 0 bases from J, the junction contained 7 bases not matched to a gene. Looked up from germline, CDR1 is WNHNN and CDR2 is SYGVQD (reference sequence). The CDR3 DNA sequence: TGCGCCAGCAGTGAGTCGCGTCGGGGGGGCCTCTCCTACGAGCAGTACTTC. Amino acid sequence: CASSESRRGGLSYEQYF.

The genes are TRBV9 and TRBJ2-3, with D perhaps matching TRBD1 (6 bases). Germline V gene lookup returns CDR1 SGDLS and CDR2 YYNGEE. V was pared by 3 bases and J by 0 bases, with 8 bases between. The CDR3 length is 14 residues. Here the CDR3 DNA reads TGTGCCAGCAGCGCCACAGGGAGCACAGATACGCAGTATTTT. Residues: CASSATGSTDTQYF.

The V and J genes are TRBV7-2 and TRBJ2-7; 9 nucleotides line up with TRBD1. The germline V gene encodes CDR1 SGHTA and CDR2 FQGNSA. The CDR3 sequence is 15 residues long. The V gene end was trimmed by 4 bases and the J gene end by 0 bases; junction bases not matched to a gene: 4. In DNA, the CDR3 is TGTGCCAGCAGCTCGACAGGGGGGGCCTCCTACGAGCAGTACTTC. This sequence encodes CASSSTGGASYEQYF.

This CDR3 is CASSLGTGMRQTQYF. The CDR3 nucleotides are TGTGCCAGCAGCCTCGGGACAGGGATGCGGCAGACCCAGTACTTC. The chain is built from TRBV9 and TRBJ2-5; 9 positions agree with TRBD1. Germline CDR1 reads SGDLS; CDR2 reads YYNGEE. The CDR3 extends over 15 amino acids. Trimming took 4 bases from V and 6 from J; bases not matched to a gene: 10. Full variable domain (missing parts from reference TRBV9 and TRBJ2-5): DSGVTQTPKHLITATGQRVTLRCSPRSGDLSVYWYQQSLDQGLQFLIQYYNGEERAKGNILERFSAQQFPDLHSELNLSSLELGDSALYFCASSLGTGMRQTQYFGPGTRLLVL.

The chain combines TRBV2 with TRBJ1-2; TRBD1 matches at 9 bases. The CDR3 has 13 amino acids. J was trimmed by 7 bases and V by 6 bases; bases with no gene match: 6. From germline, CDR1 is SNHLY and CDR2 FYNNEI. The CDR3 DNA is TGTGCCAGCAGGTTAACAGGGGGCGGTGGCTACACCTTC. This gives the protein CASRLTGGGGYTF.

As to this clone: This sample includes further DNA sequences coding for the same CDR3. V is TRBV4-2 and J is TRBJ1-2; maybe TRBD1 (6 bases). V dropped 1 base and J dropped 5 bases, with 8 bases sitting between them. From germline, CDR1 is LGHNA and CDR2 YNFKEQ. The CDR3 runs to 13 residues. The chain's CDR3 is CASSQGQGYGYTF. Written as DNA, the CDR3 is TGTGCCAGCAGCCAAGGGCAGGGGTATGGCTACACCTTC.

The chain recombines TRBV19 with TRBJ2-1; 9 bases are shared with TRBD1. The CDR3 sequence is 14 residues long. The germline CDR1 and CDR2 sequences are LNHDA and SQIVND (reference sequence). The V and J ends lost 6 bases and 8 bases, in that order; junction bases with no gene match: 8. CDR3 nucleotides: TGTGCCAGTAGAGCTACCCGACAGGGGGATGAGCAGTTCTTC. This translates into CASRATRQGDEQFF.

The rearrangement links TRBV3-1 (or the pseudogene TRBV3-2) to TRBJ2-5; TRBD2 matches 13 bases. This CDR3 is 17 amino acids long. V was clipped by 0 bases and J by 8 bases; unmatched bases: 9. Germline CDR1 reads LGHDT; CDR2 reads YNNKEL (reference sequence). The DNA of the CDR3 is TGTGCCAGCAGCCAAGATCAGGGACTAGCGGGGCGCTCCACCCAGTACTTC. Translating it yields CASSQDQGLAGRSTQYF.

The CDR3 sequence is CASSQGYDRYNEQFF. The DNA for the CDR3 is TGCGCCAGCAGCCAAGGTTATGACAGGTACAATGAGCAGTTCTTC. The chain employs TRBV4-1 and TRBJ2-1; a possible D gene is TRBD1 (6 bases). This CDR3 is built from 15 residues. Germline CDR1 MGHRA, CDR2 YSYEKL. V gave up 1 base and J gave up 4 bases, with 11 bases separating them.

The chain carries TRBV27 and TRBJ1-6; D not certain. The CDR3 covers 14 residues. The germline V and J ends were trimmed by 5 bases and 0 bases, with 5 bases remaining between them. The germline CDR1 and CDR2 sequences are MNHEY and SMNVEV (reference sequence). CDR3 residues: CASSISSYNSPLHF. The CDR3 nucleotides are TGTGCCAGCAGTATCAGCTCCTATAATTCACCCCTCCACTTT.

CDR3 in amino acids: CASSFNRGDLASHYTF. The CDR3 DNA is TGTGCCAGCAGCTTCAACCGGGGGGACCTCGCCTCACACTACACCTTC. This chain connects TRBV7-2 to TRBJ1-2, with TRBD1 as a possible D gene (5 bases). Trimming shortened V by 3 bases and J by 10 bases, and 24 bases separated the two germline ends. The length of the CDR3 is 16 residues. Germline CDR1 and CDR2: SGHTA and FQGNSA.